Below are 22 T cell receptor beta chains sequenced from a single sample in a study of T cells in Graves' hyperthyroidism and ophthalmopathy. TCR beta CDR3 regions were amplified from RNA. The TCR CDR3 was amplified in a first-round RT-PCR using the HTBI primer set. TCRdb fed the multiplex PCR reads into MiXCR, producing one record per CDR3 protein. The sample includes roughly 520,000 distinct CDR3 sequences, approximately 25% of them seen just once. Material for sequencing was blood. These receptors originate from a woman in her twenties or thirties with Graves' ophthalmopathy.

This clonotype appeared many times. CDR3 nucleotides: TGTGCCAGCACCCCGGGGGGGAGGACTGAAGCTTTCTTT. This gives the protein CASTPGGRTEAFF. V usage is TRBV28 and J usage is TRBJ1-1; tentatively, D is TRBD1 (5 bases). Germline V gives CDR1 MDHEN, CDR2 SYDVKM. There are 13 residues in the CDR3. Trimming removed 7 bases from V and 5 bases from J, with 14 bases in between.

This clonotype has ten or more counts. V usage is TRBV13 and J usage is TRBJ2-7; 9 nucleotides line up with TRBD1. This CDR3 is built from 14 residues. Germline V CDR1 and CDR2: PRHDT, FYEKMQ (reference sequence). V lost 5 bases to trimming and J lost 6 bases; unmatched junction nucleotides: 8. CDR3 amino acids: CASSARTGVCEQYF. CDR3 coding DNA: TGTGCCAGCAGCGCGCGGACAGGGGTCTGCGAGCAGTACTTC.

This clonotype was observed at least ten times. The CDR3 is CASSLERRETQYF. CDR3 in DNA: TGTGCCAGCAGCTTAGAGAGGCGAGAGACCCAGTACTTC. This chain connects TRBV7-2 to TRBJ2-5; unclear D gene. The CDR3 is 13 amino acids. V was shortened by 1 base and J by 4 bases, with 7 bases between the two germline ends. The germline gives CDR1 SGHTA, CDR2 FQGNSA.

This rearrangement joins TRBV11-1 to TRBJ2-2; D possibly matches TRBD1 or TRBD2 (6 bases each). The V gene's germline CDR1 is SGHAT and CDR2 FQDESV (reference sequence). The germline V and J ends were trimmed by 7 bases and 2 bases, with 17 bases remaining between them. The CDR3 totals 16 residues. The CDR3 sequence is CASKGDWGHNTGELFF. The DNA of the CDR3 is TGTGCCAGCAAGGGGGACTGGGGACACAACACCGGGGAGCTGTTTTTT.

This clonotype was observed at least ten times. The chain links TRBV5-1 to TRBJ2-7; 7 bases are shared with TRBD1. Germline CDR1 is SGHRS and CDR2 is YFSETQ. V shed 0 bases, J shed 3 bases, and the junction held 6 bases outside the gene matches. The CDR3 totals 15 residues. In DNA form, the CDR3 reads TGCGCCAGCAGCTTGGAGAGGGGGCTGGTCTACGAGCAGTACTTC. Translating it yields CASSLERGLVYEQYF.

This clonotype was picked up a small number of times. The rearrangement uses TRBV10-2 and TRBJ1-1; 8 bases fit TRBD1. Per the germline V gene, CDR1 is WSHSY and CDR2 is SAAADI. V shed 9 bases, J shed 1 base, and the junction held 1 base outside the gene matches. This CDR3 contains 12 residues. The CDR3 nucleotides are TGCGCCAGTGGACAGGGGAACACTGAAGCTTTCTTT. Its protein is CASGQGNTEAFF.

This chain uses TRBV12-3 or TRBV12-4 with TRBJ1-1, with D unclear. CDR3 size: 12 residues. V dropped 6 bases and J dropped 5 bases, with 10 bases sitting between them. The CDR3, as DNA: TGTGCCAGCAGCCCCTGGGCTACTGAAGCTTTCTTT. Protein sequence: CASSPWATEAFF.

This clonotype was detected ten times or more. V usage is TRBV10-3 and J usage is TRBJ2-7; D possibly corresponds to TRBD2 (6 bases). Per the germline V gene, CDR1 is ENHRY and CDR2 is SYGVKD. The V end was cut by 3 bases, the J end by 5 bases, with 11 bases between. This CDR3 contains 13 residues. CDR3 DNA: TGTGCCATCAGTGAACGGGGGTGGGACGAGCAGTACTTC. Encoded protein: CAISERGWDEQYF.

The genes are TRBV10-3 and TRBJ1-6, with 7 bases matching TRBD1. V trimming: 4 bases; J trimming: 0 bases; junction bases outside the gene matches: 6. This CDR3 region has 17 residues. CDR1 and CDR2 (germline): ENHRY, SYGVKD. CDR3 residues: CAISVDRQSSYNSPLHF. Here the CDR3 DNA reads TGTGCCATCAGTGTGGACAGGCAGAGCTCCTATAATTCACCCCTCCACTTT.

This clonotype was observed many times. This sequence joins TRBV6-5 and TRBJ1-1; 9 bases are a match to TRBD1. Germline values: CDR1 MNHEY, CDR2 SVGAGI. After removal of 4 bases from V and 6 bases from J, the junction contained 3 bases not matched to a gene. This CDR3 has 13 residues. This CDR3 reads CASSSDRGSEAFF. DNA of the CDR3: TGTGCCAGCAGTTCGGACAGGGGCTCTGAAGCTTTCTTT.

The chain combines TRBV5-1 with TRBJ1-5; D gene unclear. V lost 0 bases and J 2 bases, leaving 9 bases between the germline ends. The CDR3 totals 15 residues. Germline CDR1 and CDR2: SGHRS and YFSETQ. CDR3 nucleotide sequence: TGCGCCAGCAGCTTGGAAGGGTCCGGCAATCAGCCCCAGCATTTT. This gives the protein CASSLEGSGNQPQHF.

Many counts were recorded for this clonotype. The chain uses TRBV7-9 and TRBJ2-7; 7 bases are shared with TRBD1. Per germline, CDR1 SEHNR and CDR2 FQNEAQ (reference sequence). The V segment lost 4 bases and the J segment 0 bases; nucleotides outside the gene matches: 6. CDR3 length equals 15 residues. CDR3 nucleotide sequence: TGTGCCAGCAGCTCTCCGGACAGGAACTCCTACGAGCAGTACTTC. Translated, it gives CASSSPDRNSYEQYF.

This clonotype was seen only once. The gene calls are TRBV19 and TRBJ2-7; TRBD1 aligns across 7 bases. Germline values: CDR1 LNHDA, CDR2 SQIVND (reference sequence). J was trimmed by 5 bases and V by 7 bases; bases with no gene match: 8. This CDR3 contains 13 residues. The CDR3 spells CASIGTADDEQYF. CDR3 nucleotides: TGTGCCAGTATTGGGACAGCAGACGACGAGCAGTACTTC.

The genes are TRBV28 and TRBJ2-6; D gene ambiguous. V lost 3 bases to trimming and J lost 2 bases, with 8 bases between them. The germline CDR1 and CDR2 sequences are MDHEN and SYDVKM. The CDR3 has 15 amino acids. The CDR3 protein is CASSLSGPGANVLTF. CDR3 DNA sequence: TGTGCCAGCAGTTTGTCGGGTCCTGGGGCCAACGTCCTGACTTTC.

This clonotype was seen many times. V gene TRBV6-5 combines with J gene TRBJ2-7; either TRBD1 or TRBD2 may supply D (6 bases each). Trimming cost V 0 bases and J 4 bases, with 16 bases left between them. Germline CDR1 is MNHEY and CDR2 is SVGAGI. The CDR3 has 16 residues. The CDR3 nucleotides are TGTGCCAGCAGTTACTCGAGGGGGGAACGGGGTTACGAGCAGTACTTC. Translating it yields CASSYSRGERGYEQYF.

This clonotype has a count of ten or more. The genes are TRBV5-1 and TRBJ2-1; weak D call: TRBD2 (5 bases). This CDR3 comprises 15 residues. Trimming stripped 0 bases from V and 5 bases from J, with 12 bases between. Germline V gives CDR1 SGHRS, CDR2 YFSETQ. The CDR3 reads CASSLVGEDHNEQFF. The DNA of the CDR3 is TGCGCCAGCAGCTTGGTGGGAGAAGATCACAATGAGCAGTTCTTC.

As concerns this clonotype: Here the CDR3 omits its conserved ending phenylalanine or tryptophan, so a read error is the likely source. J is TRBJ2-7 and V is TRBV6-1, with D perhaps TRBD1 (6 bases). The V gene's germline CDR1 is MNHNS and CDR2 SASEGT. Trimming removed 10 bases from V and 3 bases from J, with 16 bases in between. This CDR3 contains 13 residues. The CDR3 protein is CATGDTKNYEQYY. The CDR3 nucleotides are TGTGCCACCGGGGACACGAAAAACTACGAGCAGTACTAC.

J is TRBJ2-7 and V is TRBV27; no clear D gene. From germline, CDR1 is MNHEY and CDR2 SMNVEV (reference sequence). The V end was cut by 5 bases, the J end by 7 bases, with 21 bases between. The CDR3 spans 15 residues. The CDR3 is CASSPNPPPPDEQYF. The CDR3, as DNA: TGTGCCAGCAGTCCCAACCCCCCCCCCCCGGATGAGCAGTACTTC.

The genes are TRBV19 and TRBJ1-1; 12 bases align to TRBD1. The germline gives CDR1 LNHDA, CDR2 SQIVND (reference sequence). There are 16 residues in the CDR3. J gave up 5 bases and V 4 bases, and 8 bases lay outside the gene matches. The CDR3 sequence: CASSTGTGGVRTEAFF. The CDR3 nucleotides read TGTGCCAGTAGTACAGGGACAGGGGGCGTTCGTACTGAAGCTTTCTTT.

This clonotype was seen repeatedly, ten times or more. This rearrangement joins TRBV15 to TRBJ2-7; the D is unclear. Germline assignment: CDR1 LNHNV and CDR2 YYDKDF (reference sequence). Trimming left V 1 base short and J 0 bases short, with 7 bases between. The CDR3 contains 14 residues. The CDR3 region is CATSRARSSYEQYF. As DNA, the CDR3 is TGTGCCACCAGCAGAGCCCGGAGCTCCTACGAGCAGTACTTC. Looking up the rest from reference TRBV15 and TRBJ2-7 gives the full variable domain: DAMVIQNPRYQVTQFGKPVTLSCSQTLNHNVMYWYQQKSSQAPKLLFHYYDKDFNNEADTPDNFQSRRPNTSFCFLDIRSPGLGDTAMYLCATSRARSSYEQYFGPGTRLTVT.

This clonotype was detected ten times or more. The chain recombines TRBV13 with TRBJ1-2; 7 nucleotides align to TRBD1. The CDR3 covers 14 residues. Losses at the gene ends were 6 bases for V and 3 bases for J; bases not matched to a gene: 7. Germline assignment: CDR1 PRHDT and CDR2 FYEKMQ (reference sequence). Here the CDR3 reads CASSSRTGHYGYTF. The CDR3 coding sequence is TGTGCCAGCAGTTCCCGGACAGGACACTATGGCTACACCTTC.

This clonotype was observed many times. The V gene is TRBV9, the J gene TRBJ2-7; 9 bases are a match to TRBD2. V shed 2 bases and J 0 bases; nucleotides not matched to a gene: 3. The length of the CDR3 is 15 residues. Germline CDR1 is SGDLS and CDR2 is YYNGEE. In DNA, the CDR3 is TGTGCCAGCAGCGTTCTAGCGGGACCCTCCTACGAGCAGTACTTC. It translates to CASSVLAGPSYEQYF.